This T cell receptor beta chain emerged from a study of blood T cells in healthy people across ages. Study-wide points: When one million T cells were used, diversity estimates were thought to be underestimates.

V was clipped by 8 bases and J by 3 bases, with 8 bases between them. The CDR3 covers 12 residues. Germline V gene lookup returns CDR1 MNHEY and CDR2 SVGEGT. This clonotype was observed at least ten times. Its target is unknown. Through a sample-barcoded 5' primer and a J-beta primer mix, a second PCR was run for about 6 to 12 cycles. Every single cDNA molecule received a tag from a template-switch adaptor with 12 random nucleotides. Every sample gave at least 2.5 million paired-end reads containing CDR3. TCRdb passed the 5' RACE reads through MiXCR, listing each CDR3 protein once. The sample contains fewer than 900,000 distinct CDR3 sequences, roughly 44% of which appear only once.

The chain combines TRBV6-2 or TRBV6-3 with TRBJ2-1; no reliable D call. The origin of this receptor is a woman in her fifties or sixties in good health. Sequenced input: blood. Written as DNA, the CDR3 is TGTGCCAGCTCAACCGACTACAATGAGCAGTTCTTC. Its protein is CASSTDYNEQFF.